The source of this TCR beta chain is a study of cytotoxic CD8 clonotypes in ibrutinib-treated CLL (dated by TCRdb to the early 2020s). Context from the whole study: The cohort included some 14 treatment-naive and under 13 relapsed/refractory patients; about 18 were IGHV unmutated. Responses were partial in roughly 24 patients and complete in 2; after median approximately 67 months follow-up, around 15 stayed in remission and some twelve progressed. Samples at response were collected after a median of about 13 months of treatment, with a range of about 6 to 36 months. On average, each sample had hundreds of thousands of productive templates and approximately 100,000 productive rearrangements. Of the approximately 86 participants in the trial, roughly 26 had longitudinal samples available. Cryopreserved peripheral blood mononuclear cells were obtained before treatment, at response, and at either sustained remission or disease progression. Patients were still on ibrutinib when every remission and progressive disease sample was collected.

Taken from the germline V gene, the CDR1 and CDR2 loops are SGHRS and YFSETQ. Counted from cysteine to phenylalanine, this CDR3 has 13 amino acids. CDR3 DNA only is kept here, 39 bases in frame from base 1. V and J are truncated by 4 bases and 2 bases respectively, leaving an intervening sequence of 8 bases. Each clonotype received, on average, about 9.7x coverage in deep resolution sequencing performed on a MiSeq, where the target depth lay between 1 in 1 million and 1 in 200,000 T cells. The immunoSEQ hsTCRB Kit was used to generate the TCR beta libraries. The original methods were these. ImmunoSEQ Data Assistant and ImmunoSEQ Analyzer were used for data analysis, and V, D and J genes were assigned according to IMGT definitions. Clonality was computed as one minus normalized Shannon entropy of productive rearrangement frequencies, ranging from 0 to 1. Only overrepresented clonotypes making up at least 0.05% of the repertoire of each patient were included in the public clonotype analysis. Repertoires from 10 to 15 age-matched healthy donors in immuneACCESS were used as clonality controls. TCRdb stores this immuneACCESS table with in-frame sequences only. Part of the clones is absent; in the studies checked, under half of the shortfall reflects unresolved V genes, and no reason is known for the rest. V and J calls and clone size are given by that table; D and trimming were obtained from the DNA. Counted in this sample were 140,000 to 150,000 clones; about 80% of them appeared once. Of the sample, 4.5% to 6% is held by the ten largest clones.

On this clone itself: Which antigen it targets is not known. Base qualities are not provided; no much larger clone lies one nucleotide away.

What the time point label conveys for this sample: approximately 2 years on ibrutinib. For TCR beta library preparation, 2 to 2.5 micrograms of genomic DNA were isolated from cryopreserved PBMCs. Longitudinal blood samples from CLL patients on ibrutinib monotherapy were analyzed using high-throughput TCR beta sequencing. The patients were enrolled in a single-center, open-label phase 2 trial of ibrutinib monotherapy. Results and caveats for the whole study, not just this receptor: Clonality rose at ibrutinib response, remained stable during sustained remission, and dropped back toward baseline at progression. Public clonotypes were found to be uncommon and were observed to contract or remain stable during treatment; the increase in clonality was shown to reflect expansion of private clonotypes at ibrutinib response. Lymph node repertoires were not examined, and the timing of sampling was not matched between patients in sustained remission and those whose disease progressed. Baseline clonality was found to be higher than that of age-matched healthy donors and was strongly correlated with circulating CD8+ T-cell counts.

This receptor was identified in a human donor with chronic lymphocytic leukemia. In this chain, TRBV5-1 is recombined with TRBJ2-3; the D gene is unclear. Sequenced material: PBMCs, taken after 24 months of ibrutinib treatment. The DNA is TGCGCCAGCAGCGGGCACACCACAGATACGCAGTATTTT. It specifies CASSGHTTDTQYF.